This T cell receptor (beta chain) was captured in a study of cytomegalovirus exposure and HLA in healthy donors. Across the study: In a later analysis, it was reported that the approximately 120 validation repertoires had been produced on the same platform as the 500 to 850 repertoires belonging to the first cohort.

Germline CDR1 SEHNR, CDR2 FQNEAQ (reference sequence). The V gene end was trimmed by 6 bases and the J gene end by 7 bases; junction bases not matched to a gene: 4. This CDR3 is 14 amino acids long. In regard to this clone: What it binds is not known.

Whole-study results and caveats: Among TCR sequences, most were rare, though some public TCRs appeared in many donors. Cytomegalovirus association was assigned to under 200 TCR beta chains.

Clones were sequenced by immunoSEQ multiplex PCR, and TCRdb holds only the in-frame ones, with some missing. The sample includes roughly 250,000 clones, approximately 84% of them seen just once. The validation cohort, a group of over a hundred subjects, included the donors and was separate from the approximately 650-subject first cohort. This chain connects TRBV7-9 to TRBJ2-2, with 11 bases lining up with TRBD1. This TCR was recovered from a woman in her thirties in good health and CMV-seropositive. Sequencing was performed on PBMCs. The CDR3 sequence is CASRDRGPVGELFF. The CDR3 DNA reads as TGTGCCAGCAGGGACAGGGGGCCAGTCGGGGAGCTGTTTTTT.